Shown below are 29 T cell receptor beta chains from a single sample sequenced in a study of blood T cell repertoires in COVID-19. Generated by immunoSEQ multiplex PCR, the TCRdb table keeps only in-frame clones and is missing some. In the table there are around 45,000 clones, approximately 80% of which are singletons. Specimen: peripheral blood. The receptor set was obtained from a woman aged 55-70 years with acute or convalescent COVID-19.

This clone was detected once. V is TRBV6-1 and J is TRBJ2-7; tentatively, D is TRBD2 (5 bases). The CDR3 is made up of 14 amino acids. Germline assignment: CDR1 MNHNS and CDR2 SASEGT. Trimming took off 3 bases at V and 2 bases at J, with 11 bases between the two ends. CDR3 protein: CASSEAGGAYEQYF. For the CDR3, the DNA is TGTGCCAGCAGTGAGGCGGGCGGCGCCTACGAGCAGTACTTC.

The chain employs TRBV7-2 and TRBJ1-2, with D perhaps matching TRBD1 (5 bases). CDR1 is SGHTA and CDR2 is FQGNSA in the germline V gene. Trimming removed 4 bases at V and 0 bases at J, with 6 bases between. CDR3 length equals 13 residues. For the CDR3, the DNA is TGTGCCAGCAGCTCGACAGCTAACTATGGCTACACCTTC. This translates into CASSSTANYGYTF.

The chain links TRBV7-2 to TRBJ2-1, with a tentative D call TRBD2 (6 bases). CDR1 is SGHTA and CDR2 is FQGNSA in the germline V gene. Trimming pared 2 bases from V and 4 bases from J, leaving 12 bases between. The CDR3 runs to 15 residues. CDR3 DNA: TGTGCCAGCAGCTTACTGGGCGGGATGTACAATGAGCAGTTCTTC. This sequence encodes CASSLLGGMYNEQFF. Variable domain in full (rest from reference TRBV7-2 and TRBJ2-1): GAGVSQSPSNKVTEKGKDVELRCDPISGHTALYWYRQSLGQGLEFLIYFQGNSAPDKSGLPSDRFSAERTGGSVSTLTIQRTQQEDSAVYLCASSLLGGMYNEQFFGPGTRLTVL.

The V call is TRBV20-1, the J call TRBJ1-2; D gene unclear. V gave up 3 bases and J gave up 5 bases, with 13 bases separating them. Germline V gene sequence: CDR1 DFQATT, CDR2 SNEGSKA (reference sequence). The CDR3 runs to 13 residues. The CDR3 coding sequence is TGCAGTGCTAGTTCGAGTATTGGTTATGGCTACACCTTC. Its protein product is CSASSSIGYGYTF.

This clone has just a few counts. J is TRBJ1-5 and V is TRBV5-3; D unclear. Being an ORF, TRBV5-3 has a function that is uncertain. The CDR3 is 19 amino acids. The V end lost 4 bases, the J end lost 0 bases, and 23 bases lay between the germline ends. CDR3 sequence: CARSERFEAGRYSNQPQHF. CDR3 in DNA: TGTGCCAGAAGCGAGCGTTTTGAGGCGGGGAGGTATAGCAATCAGCCCCAGCATTTT.

This clone showed up just once. The chain carries TRBV24-1 and TRBJ1-1; unclear D gene. The CDR3 contains 14 residues. Trimming shortened V by 4 bases and J by 5 bases, and 13 bases separated the two germline ends. CDR1 and CDR2 (germline): KGHDR, SFDVKD. DNA for the CDR3: TGTGCCACCAGTGACAAAGGCCCGAGGACTGAAGCTTTCTTT. Its protein is CATSDKGPRTEAFF.

This chain links TRBV2 with TRBJ2-1; the D gene is possibly TRBD1 (6 bases). CDR1 is SNHLY and CDR2 is FYNNEI in the germline V gene. With 3 bases removed from V and 1 base from J, the gap between germline ends came to 19 bases. The CDR3 consists of 18 residues. CDR3 nucleotides: TGTGCCAGCAGTGACACTATTCCTTTAGGGGGTTCCTACAATGAGCAGTTCTTC. Protein product: CASSDTIPLGGSYNEQFF.

V gene TRBV4-1 combines with J gene TRBJ1-5; 7 bases are a match to TRBD1. Per the germline V gene, CDR1 is MGHRA and CDR2 is YSYEKL. V was clipped by 4 bases and J by 5 bases; unmatched bases: 5. The CDR3 is 14 residues long. CDR3 region: CASSPGQSYQPQHF. In nucleotides, the CDR3 is TGCGCCAGCAGCCCGGGACAGAGCTATCAGCCCCAGCATTTT.

This chain uses TRBV25-1 with TRBJ1-3, with no clear D. Trimming took 8 bases from V and 7 from J, leaving 6 bases between them. Germline values: CDR1 MGHDK, CDR2 SYGVNS. CDR3 length: 10 amino acids. The CDR3 sequence: CASEKNTIYF. CDR3 nucleotides: TGTGCCAGCGAGAAGAACACCATATATTTT.

The chain links TRBV5-4 to TRBJ2-1; 8 bases map to TRBD2. Per the germline V gene, CDR1 is SGHNT and CDR2 is YYREEE (reference sequence). V lost 5 bases, J lost 8 bases, and 12 bases stayed unmatched. This CDR3 is 15 amino acids long. The CDR3 nucleotides are TGTGCCAGCAGACTCGGGGGGGGGCCTTTGGATGAGCAGTTCTTC. Translating gives CASRLGGGPLDEQFF.

The chain recombines TRBV7-2 with TRBJ2-5; D is uncertain. V was trimmed by 3 bases and J by 4 bases, leaving 9 bases between them. The length of the CDR3 is 13 residues. The V gene's germline CDR1 is SGHTA and CDR2 FQGNSA. This CDR3 is CASSLSGVETQYF. The CDR3 region has the DNA TGTGCCAGCAGCTTGTCGGGTGTAGAGACCCAGTACTTC.

V is TRBV18 and J is TRBJ1-2, with D possibly TRBD1 on 6 matching bases. The germline gives CDR1 KGHSH, CDR2 LQKENI. The CDR3 length is 14 residues. V lost 3 bases and J 4 bases, leaving 12 bases between the germline ends. The CDR3, as DNA: TGTGCCAGCTCACCCGCCCCGGACAGCTATGGCTACACCTTC. This gives the protein CASSPAPDSYGYTF.

The chain is built from TRBV30 and TRBJ1-5, with D perhaps TRBD1 (5 bases). Germline loops: CDR1 GTSNPN, CDR2 SVGIG (reference sequence). The V gene lost 3 bases and the J gene lost 5 bases, with 8 bases spanning the gap. The CDR3 contains 12 residues. The DNA for the CDR3 is TGTGCCTGGAGCAGGGACTATCAGCCCCAGCATTTT. Translation gives CAWSRDYQPQHF.

The gene calls are TRBV12-3 or TRBV12-4 and TRBJ2-1; tentative D call: TRBD2 (5 bases). V lost 8 bases, J lost 7 bases, and 15 bases lay in between. The CDR3 extends over 13 amino acids. CDR3 nucleotide sequence: TGTGCCAGCTCACTAGGGCGCCTTAATGAGCAGTTCTTC. Residues: CASSLGRLNEQFF.

The chain is built from TRBV4-3 and TRBJ2-7; 7 positions agree with TRBD1. The CDR3 length is 14 residues. J was trimmed by 1 base and V by 3 bases; bases with no gene match: 3. Germline V gene sequence: CDR1 LGHNA, CDR2 YSLEER. In DNA, the CDR3 is TGCGCCAGCAGCCAGTACAGGGGTTCCTACGAGCAGTACTTC. Its protein is CASSQYRGSYEQYF.

In this sample, this clone turned up a few times. CDR3 DNA sequence: TGTGCCAGTAGTATTAACAGGCGAACTAATGAAAAACTGTTTTTT. This codes for CASSINRRTNEKLFF. The V and J genes are TRBV19 and TRBJ1-4, with D maybe TRBD1 (5 bases). Germline V gives CDR1 LNHDA, CDR2 SQIVND (reference sequence). The ends were cut back, 3 bases at V and 1 base at J, with 9 bases in the middle. The CDR3 covers 15 residues.

The V call is TRBV5-8, the J call TRBJ1-5, with D tentatively TRBD1 (5 bases). Germline loops: CDR1 SGHTS, CDR2 YDEGEE. The CDR3 runs to 13 residues. Deletions cut 4 bases from V and 7 bases from J, with 12 bases between. The CDR3 sequence is CASSPGGVQPQHF. The DNA of the CDR3 is TGTGCCAGCAGCCCCGGAGGGGTCCAGCCCCAGCATTTT.

This chain uses TRBV12-5 with TRBJ2-7, with TRBD2 as a possible D gene (5 bases). V lost 7 bases, J lost 6 bases, and 16 bases lay in between. The CDR3 runs to 13 residues. Per the germline V gene, CDR1 is LGHNT and CDR2 is FRNRAP. As DNA, the CDR3 is TGTGCTAGTGACCAAACGGACGGAGGCGAGCAGTACTTC. Protein: CASDQTDGGEQYF.

The genes are TRBV11-2 and TRBJ2-2; 8 nucleotides agree with TRBD2. This CDR3 contains 16 residues. V lost 5 bases, J lost 3 bases, and 8 bases stayed unmatched. The germline V gene has CDR1 SGHAT and CDR2 FQNNGV. This chain's CDR3 is CASSLSSGSDTGELFF. In DNA, the CDR3 is TGTGCCAGCAGCCTTTCTAGCGGGTCCGACACCGGGGAGCTGTTTTTT.

The gene calls are TRBV18 and TRBJ2-3; 15 bases align to TRBD2. The germline V gene encodes CDR1 KGHSH and CDR2 LQKENI. CDR3 length: 16 residues. V dropped 5 bases and J dropped 4; count of bases not matched to a gene: 4. The CDR3 region has the DNA TGTGCCAGCTCAGGCGGACTAGCGGGGGGGCCAGATACGCAGTATTTT. Its protein product is CASSGGLAGGPDTQYF.

The V gene is TRBV5-6, the J gene TRBJ1-5; 7 nucleotides match TRBD1. V lost 4 bases and J lost 2; bases outside the gene matches: 6. Germline assignment: CDR1 SGHDT and CDR2 YYEEEE. The CDR3 contains 15 residues. This CDR3 reads CASSRSGQGNQPQHF. CDR3 nucleotide sequence: TGTGCCAGCAGCCGATCCGGACAGGGCAATCAGCCCCAGCATTTT.

This clone is a singleton in its sample. J is TRBJ1-3 and V is TRBV10-1; D call uncertain. The CDR3 runs to 16 residues. Trimming removed 0 bases at V and 1 base at J, with 10 bases between. CDR1 WNHNN and CDR2 SYGVQD come from the germline V gene (reference sequence). The CDR3 region has the DNA TGCGCCAGCAGTGAGTCGACTCCCGGATCTGGAAACACCATATATTTT. It yields the protein CASSESTPGSGNTIYF.

The rearrangement uses TRBV18 and TRBJ2-7, with 10 bases fitting TRBD1. In germline, CDR1 is KGHSH, CDR2 LQKENI. The CDR3 totals 14 residues. The V segment lost 10 bases and the J segment 5 bases; nucleotides outside the gene matches: 11. As DNA, the CDR3 is TGTGCCACCCGAGGGCGACAGGGGGCCCACGAGCAGTACTTC. Its protein product is CATRGRQGAHEQYF.

The V gene is TRBV30, the J gene TRBJ1-1; no definite D call. CDR3 length: 14 residues. The germline gives CDR1 GTSNPN, CDR2 SVGIG (reference sequence). Trimming shortened V by 0 bases and J by 1 base, and 9 bases separated the two germline ends. The CDR3: CAWSVPRGNTEAFF. DNA of the CDR3: TGTGCCTGGAGTGTACCGAGAGGGAACACTGAAGCTTTCTTT. Complete variable domain (other parts from reference TRBV30 and TRBJ1-1): SQTIHQWPATLVQPVGSPLSLECTVEGTSNPNLYWYRQAAGRGLQLLFYSVGIGQISSEVPQNLSASRPQDRQFILSSKKLLLSDSGFYLCAWSVPRGNTEAFFGQGTRLTVV.

The sample holds many counts of this clone. V usage is TRBV29-1 and J usage is TRBJ1-2; maybe TRBD1 (6 bases). Trimming pared 6 bases from V and 8 bases from J, leaving 16 bases between. The CDR3 has 12 amino acids. Germline V gene data show CDR1 as SQVTM and CDR2 as ANQGSEA. The CDR3 DNA sequence: TGCAGCGTACAGGGCCTCCGCGGGGGCTACACCTTC. It specifies CSVQGLRGGYTF.

The chain links TRBV5-4 to TRBJ2-7, with 7 bases identical to TRBD1. Germline V lookup: CDR1 SGHNT, CDR2 YYREEE (reference sequence). The CDR3 runs to 14 residues. Trimming removed 0 bases from V and 3 bases from J; junction bases left unmatched: 3. CDR3 nucleotides: TGTGCCAGCAGCTTGGCCACAGGGGACTACGAGCAGTACTTC. This codes for CASSLATGDYEQYF.

This chain uses TRBV4-3 with TRBJ1-1; D remains ambiguous. Germline loops: CDR1 LGHNA, CDR2 YSLEER. CDR3 length equals 13 residues. The V end was cut by 0 bases, the J end by 6 bases, with 8 bases between. The DNA of the CDR3 is TGCGCCAGCAGCCAAGATTTCGTGTCTGAAGCTTTCTTT. It codes for CASSQDFVSEAFF.

This sequence joins TRBV3-1 (or the pseudogene TRBV3-2) and TRBJ1-6; perhaps TRBD1 as D (5 bases). V dropped 3 bases and J dropped 7 bases, with 10 bases sitting between them. This CDR3 region has 14 residues. Germline V lookup: CDR1 LGHDT, CDR2 YNNKEL (reference sequence). The CDR3 DNA is TGTGCCAGCAGCCAGGGGAGGGGAAATTCACCCCTCCACTTT. As protein: CASSQGRGNSPLHF.

The CDR3 spells CASSEGGLEKLFF. The CDR3 bases are TGTGCCAGCTCGGAAGGAGGACTAGAAAAACTGTTTTTT. The chain recombines TRBV18 with TRBJ1-4; D remains ambiguous. Germline V CDR1 and CDR2: KGHSH, LQKENI. V lost 6 bases to trimming and J lost 8 bases, with 13 bases between them. This CDR3 is 13 amino acids long.